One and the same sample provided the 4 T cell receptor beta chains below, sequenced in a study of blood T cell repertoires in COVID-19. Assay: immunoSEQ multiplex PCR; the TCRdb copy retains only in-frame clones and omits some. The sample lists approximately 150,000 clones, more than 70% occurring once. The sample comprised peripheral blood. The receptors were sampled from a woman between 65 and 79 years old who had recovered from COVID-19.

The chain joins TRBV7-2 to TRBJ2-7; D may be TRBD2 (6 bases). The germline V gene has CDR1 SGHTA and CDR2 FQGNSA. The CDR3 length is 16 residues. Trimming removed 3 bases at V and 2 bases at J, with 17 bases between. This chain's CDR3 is CASSFPAGSGAYEQYF. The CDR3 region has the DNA TGTGCCAGCAGCTTCCCCGCGGGTAGCGGAGCCTACGAGCAGTACTTC.

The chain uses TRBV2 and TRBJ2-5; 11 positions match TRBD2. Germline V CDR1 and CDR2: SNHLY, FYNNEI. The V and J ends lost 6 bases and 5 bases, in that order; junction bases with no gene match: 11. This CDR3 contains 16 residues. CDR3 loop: CASSPSGGPSGETQYF. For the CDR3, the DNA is TGTGCCAGCAGCCCTAGCGGGGGGCCCTCCGGGGAGACCCAGTACTTC.

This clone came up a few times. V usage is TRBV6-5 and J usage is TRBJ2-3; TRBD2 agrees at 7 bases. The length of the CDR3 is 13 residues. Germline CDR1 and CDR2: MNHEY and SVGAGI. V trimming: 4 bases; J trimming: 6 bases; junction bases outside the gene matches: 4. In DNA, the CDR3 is TGTGCCAGCAGTTTCGGGAGGCCGGATACGCAGTATTTT. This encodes CASSFGRPDTQYF.

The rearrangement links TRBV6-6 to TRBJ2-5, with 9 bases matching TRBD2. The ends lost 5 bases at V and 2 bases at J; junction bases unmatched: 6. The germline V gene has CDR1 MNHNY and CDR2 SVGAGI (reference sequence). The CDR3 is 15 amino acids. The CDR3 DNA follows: TGTGCCAGCAGTCCCCCCCTAGCGGGGCAAGAGACCCAGTACTTC. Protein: CASSPPLAGQETQYF.